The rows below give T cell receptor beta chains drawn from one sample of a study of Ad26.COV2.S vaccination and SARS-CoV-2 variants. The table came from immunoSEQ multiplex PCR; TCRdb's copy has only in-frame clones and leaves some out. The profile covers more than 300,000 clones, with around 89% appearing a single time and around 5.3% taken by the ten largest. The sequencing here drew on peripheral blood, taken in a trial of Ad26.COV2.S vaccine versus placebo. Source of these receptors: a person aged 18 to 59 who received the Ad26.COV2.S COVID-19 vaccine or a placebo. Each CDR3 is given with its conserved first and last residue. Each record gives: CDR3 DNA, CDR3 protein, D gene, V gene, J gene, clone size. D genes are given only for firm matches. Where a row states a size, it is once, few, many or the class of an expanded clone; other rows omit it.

TGTGCCAGCAGCGTGGACAGGGGGACTCAAGAGACCCAGTACTTC	CASSVDRGTQETQYF	TRBD1	TRBV6-5	TRBJ2-5	NA
TGCGCCAGCAGCCCGGGTGCTAGCACAGATACGCAGTATTTT	CASSPGASTDTQYF	NA	TRBV5-1	TRBJ2-3	once
TGTGCCACCAGCAGTAGGGGACTAGGGGCTTCGAATGAGCAGTTCTTC	CATSSRGLGASNEQFF	TRBD2	TRBV15	TRBJ2-1	NA
TGTGCCAGCAGCTACTCCGATCGAGGCGGGGAGCAGTACTTC	CASSYSDRGGEQYF	NA	TRBV9	TRBJ2-7	NA
TGTGCCAGCAGTTACTCGCCTGATAGCTACGAGCAGTACTTC	CASSYSPDSYEQYF	NA	TRBV6-6	TRBJ2-7	many
TGCGCCAGCAGCTTGGCGGGGGGCATGGTGGATTCACCCCTCCACTTT	CASSLAGGMVDSPLHF	NA	TRBV5-1	TRBJ1-6	NA
TGTGCCAGCAGTCTCGGTTGGACCTACGAGCAGTACTTC	CASSLGWTYEQYF	NA	TRBV28	TRBJ2-7	NA
TGTGCCAGCAGTGACCCGTTAGGCACTGAAGCTTTCTTT	CASSDPLGTEAFF	NA	TRBV25-1	TRBJ1-1	NA
TGTGCCAGCAGCTTGCAGCGAGCAGGAGGGCAAGAGACCCAGTACTTC	CASSLQRAGGQETQYF	NA	TRBV5-6	TRBJ2-5	NA
TGTGCCAGCAGCGCCCGGGACAATGAGCAGTTCTTC	CASSARDNEQFF	NA	TRBV5-4	TRBJ2-1	NA
TGTGCCAGCAGTCGCGAGATCAAGGGAGGCTACACCTTC	CASSREIKGGYTF	NA	TRBV12-3/TRBV12-4	TRBJ1-2	once
TGTGCCAGCGCCACCGCCCAAGGCACCGGGGAGCTGTTTTTT	CASATAQGTGELFF	NA	TRBV6-4	TRBJ2-2	once
TGCGCCAGCAGCCAAGAAGGTGGAGGAACCTACGAGCAGTACTTC	CASSQEGGGTYEQYF	NA	TRBV4-1	TRBJ2-7	NA
TGTGCCAGCAGTTACGGTACAGGGGCCAGGGGCTATGGCTACACCTTC	CASSYGTGARGYGYTF	TRBD1	TRBV6-5	TRBJ1-2	once
TGTGCCAGCAGCTTGGTTAAGCACCTTTCTGGAAACACCATATATTTT	CASSLVKHLSGNTIYF	NA	TRBV5-8	TRBJ1-3	NA
TGTGCCAGTAGTACCTTGGGACAGCGATCCGCCTCCTCTGGAAACACCATATATTTT	CASSTLGQRSASSGNTIYF	TRBD1	TRBV19	TRBJ1-3	NA
TGCGCCAGCAGCCAAGAACCCTATTCCTACGAGCAGTACTTC	CASSQEPYSYEQYF	NA	TRBV4-1	TRBJ2-7	once
TGTGCCAGCAGCCCACGAGAAAGCTCCTACAATGAGCAGTTCTTC	CASSPRESSYNEQFF	NA	TRBV7-9	TRBJ2-1	NA
TGTGCCAGCAGTCCCGACAGCTACCCCCTTATTAATGAAAAACTGTTTTTT	CASSPDSYPLINEKLFF	NA	TRBV28	TRBJ1-4	NA
TGTGCCATCAGTGAACCGTCTGGGGGTTTCTACGAGCAGTACTTC	CAISEPSGGFYEQYF	NA	TRBV10-3	TRBJ2-7	few
TGCGCCAGCAGCCAAGATTTGATGTATGATACGCAGTATTTT	CASSQDLMYDTQYF	NA	TRBV4-3	TRBJ2-3	NA